The 20 T cell receptor beta chains presented below share a single source sample, sequenced in a study of read filtering for tumor transcriptome and immune sequencing. The library was built from roughly 400 ng RNA with molecular barcoded adaptors for alpha/delta and beta/gamma chains. TCRdb redid the calling of the reads with MiXCR, one entry per CDR3 protein. Of 40,000 or so distinct CDR3 sequences listed, roughly 15% are singletons. The sequenced sample was a population of CD138-negative cells sorted from bone marrow. Source of these receptors: a donor at least 40 years old with multiple myeloma.

The sample holds a few counts of this clonotype. The junction departs from germline at one end; a sequencing error may be responsible. This chain's CDR3 is CAGSPGVGEQYF. The CDR3 region has the DNA TGTGCCGGCAGCCCTGGGGTAGGCGAGCAGTACTTC. This chain connects TRBV28 to TRBJ2-7; D is uncertain. This CDR3 contains 12 residues. Per the germline V gene, CDR1 is MDHEN and CDR2 is SYDVKM.

This clonotype came up a few times. A read error may be the cause here, since a much bigger clone is one base away. The gene calls are TRBV5-1 and TRBJ1-1; the D gene is possibly TRBD1 (6 bases). The CDR3 totals 14 residues. CDR1 is SGHRS, CDR2 YFSETQ, per germline. The CDR3 loop reads CASSSGAPNTEALF. In DNA form, the CDR3 reads TGCGCCAGCAGTTCAGGGGCCCCGAACACTGAAGCTCTCTTT. Full variable domain (remainder filled in from reference TRBV5-1 and TRBJ1-1): KAGVTQTPRYLIKTRGQQVTLSCSPISGHRSVSWYQQTPGQGLQFLFEYFSETQRNKGNFPGRFSGRQFSNSRSEMNVSTLELGDSALYLCASSSGAPNTEALFGQGTRLTVV.

This clonotype appeared many times. The V gene is TRBV28, the J gene TRBJ1-5, with a weak D call TRBD1 (5 bases). CDR3 length: 14 amino acids. The ends were cut back, 6 bases at V and 3 bases at J, with 12 bases in the middle. Germline assignment: CDR1 MDHEN and CDR2 SYDVKM. This CDR3 reads CASSLQGNNQPQHF. The CDR3 region has the DNA TGTGCCAGCAGCCTCCAGGGTAACAATCAGCCCCAGCATTTT.

The V call is TRBV28, the J call TRBJ2-7; 8 bases fit TRBD1. Germline trimming cut 6 bases from V and 3 bases from J; bases unmatched to any gene: 7. Germline assignment: CDR1 MDHEN and CDR2 SYDVKM. The CDR3 covers 14 residues. For the CDR3, the DNA is TGTGCCAGCAGCTACGGGGGACAGGTCTACGAGCAGTACTTC. It specifies CASSYGGQVYEQYF.

A remark on this clonotype: A much larger clone lies one base from this, so it may be a read error. The chain links TRBV6-2 or TRBV6-3 to TRBJ2-3, with 8 bases that match TRBD2. Looked up from germline, CDR1 is MNHEY and CDR2 is SVGEGT. CDR3 length: 15 amino acids. Germline trimming cut 5 bases from V and 3 bases from J; bases unmatched to any gene: 7. The CDR3: CASSRSAGATDTQYF. The CDR3 coding sequence is TGTGCCAGCAGTCGATCAGCGGGAGCAACAGATACGCAGTATTTT.

By sample share, this clonotype is medium-sized. The chain links TRBV4-1 to TRBJ1-5; D is unresolved. Germline CDR1 is MGHRA and CDR2 is YSYEKL. Trimming pared 5 bases from V and 0 bases from J, leaving 8 bases between. The CDR3 sequence is 14 residues long. CDR3 coding DNA: TGCGCCAGCAGCACGGAGGATAGCAATCAGCCCCAGCATTTT. It encodes CASSTEDSNQPQHF.

This clonotype has more than one count but fewer than ten. The chain recombines TRBV6-6 with TRBJ2-7; either TRBD1 or TRBD2 may supply D (5 bases each). The germline V gene encodes CDR1 MNHNY and CDR2 SVGAGI (reference sequence). V lost 4 bases to trimming and J lost 0 bases, with 13 bases between them. This CDR3 is built from 15 residues. The CDR3 DNA reads TGTGCCAGCAGTTTACCGGGACGTAGCTCCTACGAGCAGTACTTC. Encoded protein: CASSLPGRSSYEQYF.

This clonotype was recorded at least ten times. The genes are TRBV30 and TRBJ2-3; D remains ambiguous. CDR3 length equals 12 residues. Trimming took off 3 bases at V and 1 base at J, with 5 bases between the two ends. Germline CDR1 is GTSNPN and CDR2 is SVGIG (reference sequence). The CDR3 DNA reads TGTGCCTGGAGCGCGGGCACAGATACGCAGTATTTT. It is translated as CAWSAGTDTQYF.

This clonotype was recorded at least ten times. The chain joins TRBV7-2 to TRBJ2-7; no definite D call. Trimming took 0 bases from V and 0 from J, leaving 6 bases between them. Germline V gene sequence: CDR1 SGHTA, CDR2 FQGNSA. This CDR3 is built from 14 residues. CDR3 DNA sequence: TGTGCCAGCAGCTTAGCGCGGCACTCCTACGAGCAGTACTTC. Translation: CASSLARHSYEQYF.

This clonotype was counted many times. The J gene is TRBJ2-7, the V gene TRBV5-6; 7 bases line up with TRBD1. The V and J ends lost 4 bases and 7 bases, in that order; junction bases with no gene match: 17. Germline loops: CDR1 SGHDT, CDR2 YYEEEE. The CDR3 spans 16 residues. The CDR3 bases are TGTGCCAGCAGCGTTGCCGGGACAGTTGCCTTGGGGGAGCAGTACTTC. This codes for CASSVAGTVALGEQYF.

Ten or more counts support this clonotype. This rearrangement joins TRBV29-1 to TRBJ1-1; tentative D call: TRBD1 (6 bases). V gave up 4 bases and J gave up 3 bases, with 15 bases separating them. The CDR3 loop spans 14 amino acids. Germline CDR1 reads SQVTM; CDR2 reads ANQGSEA. Here the CDR3 reads CSVGTGLSYTEAFF. CDR3 bases: TGCAGCGTTGGCACAGGGTTGTCGTACACTGAAGCTTTCTTT.

This clonotype came up many times. This rearrangement joins TRBV29-1 to TRBJ2-6; D ambiguous. There are 17 residues in the CDR3. Germline CDR1 SQVTM, CDR2 ANQGSEA. V was trimmed by 0 bases and J by 0 bases, leaving 12 bases between them. CDR3 DNA: TGCAGCGTTGAAGATCGAGCCCTGGGCTCTGGGGCCAACGTCCTGACTTTC. It translates to CSVEDRALGSGANVLTF.

For this clonotype: A much bigger clone sits one base away, suggesting this may be a read error. The rearrangement links TRBV7-2 to TRBJ1-5; no clear D gene. Deletions cut 5 bases from V and 2 bases from J, with 13 bases between. Germline CDR1 reads SGHTA; CDR2 reads FQGNSA. The CDR3 has 15 amino acids. The CDR3 is CASSPAAIGNQPQHF. CDR3 DNA sequence: TGTGCCAGCAGCCCGGCGGCCATAGGCAATCAGCCCCAGCATTTT. Together with reference TRBV7-2 and TRBJ1-5, the CDR3 gives the full variable domain: GAGVSQSPSNKVTEKGKDVELRCDPISGHTALYWYRQSLGQGLEFLIYFQGNSAPDKSGLPSDRFSAERTGGSVSTLTIQRTQQEDSAVYLCASSPAAIGNQPQHFGDGTRLSIL.

This chain connects TRBV4-2 to TRBJ2-1; TRBD2 might be the D (5 bases). The V end was cut by 4 bases, the J end by 0 bases, with 13 bases between. The CDR3 spans 16 residues. CDR1 and CDR2 (germline): LGHNA, YNFKEQ. The CDR3 DNA sequence: TGTGCCAGCAGCCCCCGACTCACTAGCTCCTACAATGAGCAGTTCTTC. It is translated as CASSPRLTSSYNEQFF.

The V gene is TRBV13, the J gene TRBJ2-7, with D possibly TRBD2 on 5 matching bases. The ends were cut back, 5 bases at V and 4 bases at J, with 12 bases in the middle. The CDR3 sequence is 13 residues long. Germline assignment: CDR1 PRHDT and CDR2 FYEKMQ (reference sequence). CDR3 sequence (DNA): TGTGCCAGCAGCACCACCCGGGGATACGAGCAGTACTTC. Protein sequence: CASSTTRGYEQYF. Complete variable domain (other parts from reference TRBV13 and TRBJ2-7): AAGVIQSPRHLIKEKRETATLKCYPIPRHDTVYWYQQGPGQDPQFLISFYEKMQSDKGSIPDRFSAQQFSDYHSELNMSSLELGDSALYFCASSTTRGYEQYFGPGTRLTVT.

In this sample, this clonotype turned up many times. This rearrangement joins TRBV4-2 to TRBJ2-1; D not resolved. The CDR3 runs to 16 residues. V was clipped by 0 bases and J by 0 bases, with 9 bases between them. Germline assignment: CDR1 LGHNA and CDR2 YNFKEQ. The CDR3 region is CASSQDVGSSYNEQFF. The DNA for the CDR3 is TGTGCCAGCAGCCAAGATGTGGGAAGCTCCTACAATGAGCAGTTCTTC.

In this sample, this clonotype turned up many times. The J gene is TRBJ2-7, the V gene TRBV19, with 7 bases aligning to TRBD2. The CDR3 sequence is 15 residues long. Germline V gene data show CDR1 as LNHDA and CDR2 as SQIVND (reference sequence). The V gene end was trimmed by 4 bases and the J gene end by 4 bases; junction bases not matched to a gene: 10. In DNA form, the CDR3 reads TGTGCCAGTAGTACCAGGACTAGTTCGGTGTACGAGCAGTACTTC. It specifies CASSTRTSSVYEQYF.

This clonotype was detected ten times or more. This chain links TRBV20-1 with TRBJ2-2; D not certain. Germline-derived CDR1 and CDR2 are DFQATT and SNEGSKA (reference sequence). The CDR3 has 16 residues. The V end lost 0 bases, the J end lost 4 bases, and 15 bases lay between the germline ends. The CDR3 DNA reads TGCAGTGCTAGAGAACCTACCCGGGCCCTCACCGGGGAGCTGTTTTTT. This encodes CSAREPTRALTGELFF.

In its sample, this clonotype was seen a few times. The chain is built from TRBV20-1 and TRBJ2-7; D unclear. The CDR3 loop spans 13 amino acids. Germline V gene data show CDR1 as DFQATT and CDR2 as SNEGSKA (reference sequence). Trimming removed 6 bases at V and 0 bases at J, with 12 bases between. CDR3 sequence reads: CSAVGYSSYEQYF. The CDR3 DNA sequence: TGCAGTGCCGTCGGATACAGCTCCTACGAGCAGTACTTC.

This clonotype occurred many times. The V and J genes are TRBV20-1 and TRBJ2-3; the match to TRBD2 covers 13 bases. With V trimmed by 3 bases and J by 5 bases, 5 bases remained unmatched. The CDR3 loop spans 15 amino acids. Germline V gives CDR1 DFQATT, CDR2 SNEGSKA (reference sequence). Here the CDR3 reads CSASGTSGNQDTQYF. CDR3 sequence (DNA): TGCAGTGCTAGCGGGACTAGCGGGAATCAAGATACGCAGTATTTT.